This TCR beta chain was sequenced in a study of shared clonotypes between healthy human individuals. Study-wide results and limits: The low donor count limited represented genetic and exposure-history diversity. Deeper or shallower sequencing was expected to change how clonotypes are shared among donors.

Sequenced by immunoSEQ multiplex PCR; TCRdb stores in-frame clones only, minus some. The sample carries over 400,000 clones, approximately 81% recorded once. This CDR3 comprises 14 residues. Looked up from germline, CDR1 is MNHNS and CDR2 is SASEGT. V was clipped by 1 base and J by 3 bases, with 9 bases between them. To note about this clone: The antigen is undetermined.

The sequencing sample was made of PBMCs. The chain carries TRBV6-1 and TRBJ1-2; D remains ambiguous. This sequence originates from a woman in her thirties or forties in good health. Some clones in this sample may be carry-over from other donors' samples. The DNA of the CDR3 is TGTGCCAGCAGTGAAGGAATTCAATACTATGGCTACACCTTC. Amino acid sequence: CASSEGIQYYGYTF.